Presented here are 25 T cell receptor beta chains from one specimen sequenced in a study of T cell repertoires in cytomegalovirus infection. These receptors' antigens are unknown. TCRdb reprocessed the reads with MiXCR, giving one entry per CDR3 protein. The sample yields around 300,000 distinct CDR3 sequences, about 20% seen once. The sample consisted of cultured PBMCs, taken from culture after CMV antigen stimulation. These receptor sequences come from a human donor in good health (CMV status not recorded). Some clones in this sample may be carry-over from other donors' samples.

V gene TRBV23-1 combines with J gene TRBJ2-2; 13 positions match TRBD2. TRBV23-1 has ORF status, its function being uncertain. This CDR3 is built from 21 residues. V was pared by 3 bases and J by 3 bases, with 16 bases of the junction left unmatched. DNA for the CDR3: TGCGCCAGCAGTCAGGGGGGACCTCGGACTAGCGGGAGTTCGTACACCGGGGAGCTGTTTTTT. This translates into CASSQGGPRTSGSSYTGELFF.

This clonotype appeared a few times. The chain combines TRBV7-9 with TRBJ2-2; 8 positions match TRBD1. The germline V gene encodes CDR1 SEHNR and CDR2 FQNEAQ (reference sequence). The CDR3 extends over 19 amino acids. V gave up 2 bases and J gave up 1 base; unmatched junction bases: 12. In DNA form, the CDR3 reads TGTGCCAGCAGCTTATACACCCAACCCGGACAGGGGAACACCGGGGAGCTGTTTTTT. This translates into CASSLYTQPGQGNTGELFF.

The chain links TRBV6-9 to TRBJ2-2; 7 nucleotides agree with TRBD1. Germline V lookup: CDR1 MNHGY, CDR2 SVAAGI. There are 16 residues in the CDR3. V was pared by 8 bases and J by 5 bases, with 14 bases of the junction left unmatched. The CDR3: CASVKPGQTTTGELFF. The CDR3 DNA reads TGTGCCAGCGTGAAACCGGGACAGACAACAACCGGGGAGCTGTTTTTT.

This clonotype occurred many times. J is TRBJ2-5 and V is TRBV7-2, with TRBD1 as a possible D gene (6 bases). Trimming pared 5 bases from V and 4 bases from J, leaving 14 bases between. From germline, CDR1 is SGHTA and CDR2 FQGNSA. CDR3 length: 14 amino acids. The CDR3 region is CASSLGNRVETQYF. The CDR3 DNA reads TGTGCCAGCAGCCTAGGGAACAGGGTAGAGACCCAGTACTTC.

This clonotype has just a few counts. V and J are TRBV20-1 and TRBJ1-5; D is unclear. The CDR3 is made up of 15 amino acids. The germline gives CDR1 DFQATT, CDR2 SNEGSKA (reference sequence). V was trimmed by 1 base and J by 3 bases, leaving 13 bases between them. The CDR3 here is CSARVTGRLNQPQHF. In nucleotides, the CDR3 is TGCAGTGCTAGAGTGACGGGCAGACTCAATCAGCCCCAGCATTTT.

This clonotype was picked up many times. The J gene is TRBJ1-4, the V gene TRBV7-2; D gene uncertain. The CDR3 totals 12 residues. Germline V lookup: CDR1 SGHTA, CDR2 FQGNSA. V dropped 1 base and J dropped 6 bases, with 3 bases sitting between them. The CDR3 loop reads CASSLVDEKLFF. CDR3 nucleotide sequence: TGTGCCAGCAGCTTAGTCGATGAAAAACTGTTTTTT.

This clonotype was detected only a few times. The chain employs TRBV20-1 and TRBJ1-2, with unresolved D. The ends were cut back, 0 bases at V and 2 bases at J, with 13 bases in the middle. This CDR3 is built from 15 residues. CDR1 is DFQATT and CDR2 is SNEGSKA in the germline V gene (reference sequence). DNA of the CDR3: TGCAGTGCTAGAGATCATTGGACGGACAACTATGGCTACACCTTC. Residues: CSARDHWTDNYGYTF.

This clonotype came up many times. The CDR3 reads CASSFSGTAAYETQYF. The CDR3 coding sequence is TGTGCCAGCAGCTTCTCCGGGACGGCGGCGTACGAGACCCAGTACTTC. The chain carries TRBV7-2 and TRBJ2-5; the D gene could be TRBD1 or TRBD2 (5 bases each). This CDR3 is built from 16 residues. Germline loops: CDR1 SGHTA, CDR2 FQGNSA. V was pared by 3 bases and J by 5 bases, with 19 bases between.

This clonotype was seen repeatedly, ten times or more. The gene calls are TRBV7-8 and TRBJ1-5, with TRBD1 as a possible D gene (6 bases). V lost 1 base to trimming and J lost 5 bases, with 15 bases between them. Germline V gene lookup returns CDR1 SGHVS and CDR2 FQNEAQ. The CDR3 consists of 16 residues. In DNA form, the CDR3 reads TGTGCCAGCAGCTTAGTCCCAGGGGAGGTGTATCAGCCCCAGCATTTT. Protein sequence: CASSLVPGEVYQPQHF.

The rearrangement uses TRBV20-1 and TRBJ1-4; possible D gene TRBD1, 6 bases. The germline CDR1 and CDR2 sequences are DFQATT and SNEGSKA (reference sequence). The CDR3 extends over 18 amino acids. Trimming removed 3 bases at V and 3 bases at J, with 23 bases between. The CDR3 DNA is TGCAGTGCTAGGAGTCCAGGCACTCTACAGGGACCTAATGAAAAACTGTTTTTT. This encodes CSARSPGTLQGPNEKLFF.

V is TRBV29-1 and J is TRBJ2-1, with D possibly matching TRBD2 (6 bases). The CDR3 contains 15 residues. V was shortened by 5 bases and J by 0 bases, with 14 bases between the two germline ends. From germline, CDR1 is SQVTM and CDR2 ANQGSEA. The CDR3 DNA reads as TGCAGCGTTCATTTTAGCGGCAGCTCCTACAATGAGCAGTTCTTC. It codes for CSVHFSGSSYNEQFF.

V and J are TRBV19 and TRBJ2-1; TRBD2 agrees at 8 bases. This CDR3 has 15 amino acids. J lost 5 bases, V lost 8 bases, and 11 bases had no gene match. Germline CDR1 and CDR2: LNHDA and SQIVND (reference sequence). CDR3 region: CASYGLAGGDNEQFF. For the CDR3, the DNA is TGTGCCAGTTACGGTCTGGCGGGAGGCGACAATGAGCAGTTCTTC.

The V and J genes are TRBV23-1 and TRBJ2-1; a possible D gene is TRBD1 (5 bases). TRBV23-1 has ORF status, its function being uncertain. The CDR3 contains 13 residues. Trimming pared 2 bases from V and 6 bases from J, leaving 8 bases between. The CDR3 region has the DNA TGCGCCAGCAGTCAAATCAGGGTCAATGAGCAGTTCTTC. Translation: CASSQIRVNEQFF.

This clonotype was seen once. The CDR3 DNA sequence: TGCGCCAGCAGTGAACCATACACCGGGGAGCTGTTTTTT. This sequence encodes CASSEPYTGELFF. The genes are TRBV10-1 and TRBJ2-2; unclear D gene. The ends were cut back, 3 bases at V and 3 bases at J, with 5 bases in the middle. The CDR3 is 13 amino acids. The germline V gene encodes CDR1 WNHNN and CDR2 SYGVQD (reference sequence).

The chain's CDR3 is CAISESIARRANTGELFF. DNA for the CDR3: TGTGCCATCAGTGAGTCGATTGCGCGACGGGCGAACACCGGGGAGCTGTTTTTT. The chain couples TRBV10-3 to TRBJ2-2; D is unresolved. From germline, CDR1 is ENHRY and CDR2 SYGVKD. This CDR3 region has 18 residues. V lost 0 bases and J 0 bases, leaving 14 bases between the germline ends.

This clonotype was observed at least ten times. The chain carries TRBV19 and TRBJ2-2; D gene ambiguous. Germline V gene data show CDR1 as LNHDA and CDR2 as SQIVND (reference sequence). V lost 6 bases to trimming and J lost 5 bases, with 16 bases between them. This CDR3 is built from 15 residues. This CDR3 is CASSFLERTTGELFF. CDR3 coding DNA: TGTGCCAGTAGCTTTTTGGAGCGCACGACCGGGGAGCTGTTTTTT.

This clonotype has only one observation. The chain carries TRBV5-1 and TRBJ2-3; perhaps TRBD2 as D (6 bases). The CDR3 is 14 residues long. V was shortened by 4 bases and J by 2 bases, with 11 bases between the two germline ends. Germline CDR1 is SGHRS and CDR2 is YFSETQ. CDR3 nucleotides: TGCGCCAGCAGCCGTCGCGGGGTCACAGATACGCAGTATTTT. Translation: CASSRRGVTDTQYF. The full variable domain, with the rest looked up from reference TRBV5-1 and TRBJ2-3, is KAGVTQTPRYLIKTRGQQVTLSCSPISGHRSVSWYQQTPGQGLQFLFEYFSETQRNKGNFPGRFSGRQFSNSRSEMNVSTLELGDSALYLCASSRRGVTDTQYFGPGTRLTVL.

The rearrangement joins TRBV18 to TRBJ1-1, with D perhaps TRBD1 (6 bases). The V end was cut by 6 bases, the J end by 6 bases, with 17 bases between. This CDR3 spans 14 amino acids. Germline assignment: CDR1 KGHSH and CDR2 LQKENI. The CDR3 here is CASSRYREVAEAFF. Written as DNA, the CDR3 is TGTGCCAGCTCTCGATACAGGGAGGTGGCTGAAGCTTTCTTT. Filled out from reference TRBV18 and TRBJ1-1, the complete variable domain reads NAGVMQNPRHLVRRRGQEARLRCSPMKGHSHVYWYRQLPEEGLKFMVYLQKENIIDESGMPKERFSAEFPKEGPSILRIQQVVRGDSAAYFCASSRYREVAEAFFGQGTRLTVV.

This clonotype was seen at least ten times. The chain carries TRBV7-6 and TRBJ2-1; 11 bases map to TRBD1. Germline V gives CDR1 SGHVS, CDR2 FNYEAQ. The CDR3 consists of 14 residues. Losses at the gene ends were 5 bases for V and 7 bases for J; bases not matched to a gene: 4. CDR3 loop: CASSPRDRGNEQFF. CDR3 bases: TGTGCCAGCAGCCCCCGGGACAGGGGGAATGAGCAGTTCTTC.

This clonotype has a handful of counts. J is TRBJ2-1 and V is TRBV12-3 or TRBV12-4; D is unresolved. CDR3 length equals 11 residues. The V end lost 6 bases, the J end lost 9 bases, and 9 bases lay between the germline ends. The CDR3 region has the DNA TGTGCCAGCAGGCGTTTAACTGAGCAGTTCTTC. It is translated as CASRRLTEQFF.

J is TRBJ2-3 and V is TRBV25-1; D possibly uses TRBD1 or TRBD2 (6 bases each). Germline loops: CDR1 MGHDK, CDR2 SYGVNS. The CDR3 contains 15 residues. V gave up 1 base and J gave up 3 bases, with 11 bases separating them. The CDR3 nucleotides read TGTGCCAGCAGTGAATCGGGGGCAACAACAGATACGCAGTATTTT. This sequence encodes CASSESGATTDTQYF. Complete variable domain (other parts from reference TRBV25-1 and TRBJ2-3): EADIYQTPRYLVIGTGKKITLECSQTMGHDKMYWYQQDPGMELHLIHYSYGVNSTEKGDLSSESTVSRIRTEHFPLTLESARPSHTSQYLCASSESGATTDTQYFGPGTRLTVL.

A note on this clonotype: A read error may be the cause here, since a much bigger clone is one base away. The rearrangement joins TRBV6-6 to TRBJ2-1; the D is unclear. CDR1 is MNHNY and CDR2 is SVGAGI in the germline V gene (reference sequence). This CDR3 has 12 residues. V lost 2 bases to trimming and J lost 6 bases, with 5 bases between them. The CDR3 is CASSYGCNEQFF. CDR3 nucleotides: TGTGCCAGCAGTTACGGATGCAATGAGCAGTTCTTC.

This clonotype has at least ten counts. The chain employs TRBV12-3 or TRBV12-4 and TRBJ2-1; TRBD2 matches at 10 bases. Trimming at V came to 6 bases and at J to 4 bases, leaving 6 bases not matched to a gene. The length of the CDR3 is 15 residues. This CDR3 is CASSQRLAGYNEQFF. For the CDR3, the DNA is TGTGCCAGCAGCCAAAGACTAGCGGGTTACAATGAGCAGTTCTTC.

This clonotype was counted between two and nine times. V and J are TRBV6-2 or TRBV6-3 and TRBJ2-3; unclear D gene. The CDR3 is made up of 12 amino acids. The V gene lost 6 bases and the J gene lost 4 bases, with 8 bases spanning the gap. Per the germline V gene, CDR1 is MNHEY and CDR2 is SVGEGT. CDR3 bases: TGTGCCAGCAGATATCCGTCAGATACGCAGTATTTT. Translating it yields CASRYPSDTQYF.

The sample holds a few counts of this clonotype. The CDR3 here is CASSMGTSGTRQFF. The CDR3 nucleotides are TGTGCCAGTAGTATGGGGACTAGCGGGACCCGGCAGTTCTTC. V gene TRBV19 combines with J gene TRBJ2-1; 13 bases match TRBD2. With 3 bases clipped from V and 12 bases from J, the junction kept 5 bases outside the gene matches. The CDR3 contains 14 residues. Germline values: CDR1 LNHDA, CDR2 SQIVND (reference sequence).